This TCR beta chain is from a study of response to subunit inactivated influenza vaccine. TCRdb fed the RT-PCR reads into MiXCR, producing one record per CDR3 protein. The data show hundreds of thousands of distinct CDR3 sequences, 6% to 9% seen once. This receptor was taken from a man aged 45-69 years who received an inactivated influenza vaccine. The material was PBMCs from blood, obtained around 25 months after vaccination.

The CDR3 DNA is TGCGCCAGCAGCGACAGGGGGCAGGGAGAGACCCAGTACTTC. It translates to CASSDRGQGETQYF. This chain links TRBV5-1 with TRBJ2-5; 10 bases match TRBD1. Germline assignment: CDR1 SGHRS and CDR2 YFSETQ. V lost 4 bases to trimming and J lost 4 bases; unmatched junction nucleotides: 4. The CDR3 sequence is 14 residues long.